Listed below are T cell receptor beta chains from one sample, sequenced in a study of spatial heterogeneity in lung cancer. One entry per CDR3 protein results from TCRdb running MiXCR on the 5' RACE reads. The sample shows 13,000 or so distinct CDR3 sequences, just over 5% of them seen only once. The sample was lung tumor tissue, taken at surgery. The receptors were sampled from a male donor with early-stage non-small cell lung cancer. CDR3s include the opening cysteine and the closing phenylalanine or tryptophan. D genes are given only for firm matches. Some rows mark clone size as missing; the rest say once, few, many or name a class of expanded clone.

v_call,d_call,clone_size,j_call,cdr3_nt,cdr3_aa
TRBV9,TRBD1,many,TRBJ2-1,TGTGCCAGCAGCGAACAGGGGGAACTTTACTACAATGAGCAGTTCTTC,CASSEQGELYYNEQFF
TRBV28,.,many,TRBJ2-1,TGTGCCAGCAGTATCCACTTCCGGGACGGGCCCAATGAGCAGTTCTTC,CASSIHFRDGPNEQFF
TRBV7-9,.,many,TRBJ1-1,TGTGCCAGCAGCTCGGCCCCAGGGACTGAAGCTTTCTTT,CASSSAPGTEAFF
TRBV6-5,.,many,TRBJ2-1,TGTGCCAGCAGTGCGGTAAATGCGGGCAATGAGCAGTTCTTC,CASSAVNAGNEQFF
TRBV28,.,.,TRBJ2-7,TGTGCCAGCAGTGTAGGGACGCCCTGGAGGTACGAGCAGTACTTC,CASSVGTPWRYEQYF
TRBV7-2,.,many,TRBJ1-2,TGTGCCAGCAGCTTAGGCAGGGCCCTTGAGTGGACCTTC,CASSLGRALEWTF
TRBV28,.,.,TRBJ2-7,TGTGCCAGCAGTTACACCAGCCGGATCTCCTACGAGCAGTACTTC,CASSYTSRISYEQYF
TRBV19,TRBD1,many,TRBJ1-5,TGTGCCAGTAGCAGGGGGAGGCGGAGCAATCAGCCCCAGCATTTT,CASSRGRRSNQPQHF
TRBV7-8,TRBD2,many,TRBJ2-5,TGTGCCAGCAGCGAGGGACTAGCGGGGGGCTTCCAAGAGACCCAGTACTTC,CASSEGLAGGFQETQYF
TRBV12-3/TRBV12-4,.,few,TRBJ1-2,TGTGCCAGCAGTCCTCACCAAAACTATGGCTACACCTTC,CASSPHQNYGYTF
TRBV6-5,.,many,TRBJ2-2,TGTGCCAGCAGTTTTGTGGGGGGCTACCCGAACACCGGGGAGCTGTTTTTT,CASSFVGGYPNTGELFF
TRBV12-3/TRBV12-4,TRBD2,.,TRBJ2-7,TGTGCCAGCAGTTTTCCTCGGGGGGAGAGCGAGCAGTACTTC,CASSFPRGESEQYF
TRBV29-1,TRBD2,.,TRBJ2-3,TGCAGCGTTGAAGGGACTAGGGGAGGTCCAGATACGCAGTATTTT,CSVEGTRGGPDTQYF
TRBV11-2,.,many,TRBJ2-5,TGTGCCAGCAGCCGGCGTGGGGCGACCCAGTACTTC,CASSRRGATQYF
TRBV20-1,.,many,TRBJ2-3,TGCAGTGCTAGACTCCAGAGAAACACAGATACGCAGTATTTT,CSARLQRNTDTQYF
TRBV3-2,.,many,TRBJ1-2,TGTGCCAGCAGCCTGGGACGCGTTTATGGCTACACCTTC,CASSLGRVYGYTF